A selection of T cell receptor beta chains follows, all from one sample in a study of tumor-infiltrating lymphocytes in primary liver carcinoma. TCRdb re-called the multiplex PCR reads through MiXCR, storing one row per CDR3 protein. The sample carries about 78,000 distinct CDR3 sequences, approximately 70% recorded once. Sequenced: liver tumor tissue from sampling region 4. The receptors originated from a man aged 35-49 years with primary liver carcinoma and hepatitis B virus infection. Each CDR3 is given with its conserved first and last residue. D genes are given only for firm matches. The size entry is marked missing in some rows and otherwise reads once, few, many or a size class.

TRBV5-6	-	TRBD2	TRBJ2-1	CASTLAGGPNEQFF	TGTGCCAGTACCTTAGCGGGAGGGCCGAATGAGCAGTTCTTC
TRBV6-5	-	-	TRBJ2-7	CGSPWGGIREQYF	TGTGGCAGTCCCTGGGGGGGCATCCGCGAGCAGTACTTC
TRBV28	many	TRBD1	TRBJ2-7	CASSQATGLRGEQYF	TGTGCCAGCAGCCAGGCGACAGGGTTGAGGGGCGAGCAGTACTTC
TRBV28	many	TRBD1	TRBJ2-3	CASGDRATDTQYF	TGTGCCAGCGGGGACAGGGCTACGGATACGCAGTATTTT
TRBV7-2	-	TRBD1	TRBJ2-1	CASSATGINNEQFF	TGTGCCAGCAGCGCGACAGGGATCAACAATGAGCAGTTCTTC
TRBV28	-	TRBD2	TRBJ2-7	CTSSLSGGSSYEQYF	TGTACCAGCAGTTTATCGGGGGGGAGCTCCTACGAGCAGTACTTC
TRBV6-1	-	-	TRBJ2-3	CASSEPARRPYSTYTQYF	TGTGCCAGCAGTGAACCAGCTAGAAGGCCGTATAGCACCTATACGCAGTATTTT
TRBV5-5	many	-	TRBJ2-7	CASSRGLRSYEQYF	TGTGCCAGCAGTCGGGGCTTACGCAGCTACGAGCAGTACTTC
TRBV29-1	-	TRBD1	TRBJ2-1	CSGLSGQGVNEQFF	TGCAGCGGATTATCGGGACAGGGGGTGAATGAGCAGTTCTTC
TRBV14	-	TRBD1	TRBJ2-7	CASSLRGTGTAYEHYF	TGTGCCAGCAGCCTCAGGGGGACAGGAACTGCTTACGAACACTACTTC
TRBV29-1	many	TRBD2	TRBJ2-2	CSVERGAGELFF	TGCAGCGTTGAACGGGGGGCCGGGGAGCTGTTTTTT
TRBV6-1	-	TRBD2	TRBJ2-7	CASILVAGWADEQYF	TGTGCCAGCATCCTAGTAGCGGGCTGGGCCGACGAGCAGTACTTC
TRBV19	once	TRBD2	TRBJ2-1	CTMGASGYNEQFF	TGTACCATGGGAGCTAGCGGGTACAATGAGCAGTTCTTC
TRBV2	many	TRBD2	TRBJ2-2	CASSETAGGGGELFF	TGTGCCAGCAGTGAAACAGCGGGAGGCGGCGGGGAGCTGTTTTTT
TRBV29-1	-	-	TRBJ1-2	CSAVRGAFDYTF	TGCAGCGCGGTGCGCGGGGCTTTTGACTACACCTTC
TRBV7-9	-	-	TRBJ2-6	CASTGEDFGAIVLTF	TGTGCCAGCACCGGGGAAGACTTTGGGGCCATCGTCCTGACTTTC
TRBV5-4	-	-	TRBJ2-7	CASSLLVGEDEQYF	TGTGCCAGCAGCCTGCTAGTGGGAGAAGACGAGCAGTACTTC
TRBV29-1	many	TRBD2	TRBJ2-2	CSVRTSLAGELFF	TGCAGCGTTCGGACTAGTTTAGCCGGGGAGCTGTTTTTT
TRBV6-6	-	TRBD2	TRBJ2-1	CISSYSAIAGRAYNEQFF	TGTATCAGCAGTTACTCCGCTATAGCGGGAAGGGCCTACAATGAGCAGTTCTTC
TRBV6-6	-	-	TRBJ2-2	CARSFPGHKGGELFF	TGTGCCCGCAGCTTCCCGGGACACAAAGGGGGGGAGCTGTTTTTT
TRBV4-1	-	-	TRBJ1-5	CVSSQEGAAPQHF	TGTGTCAGCAGCCAAGAGGGTGCAGCTCCCCAGCATTTT
TRBV29-1	-	-	TRBJ2-1	CSVAGTTYNEDFF	TGCAGCGTTGCCGGGACAACCTACAATGAGGATTTCTTC
TRBV7-9	many	-	TRBJ1-1	CASSRDTREAFF	TGTGCCAGCAGCCGGGACACCCGTGAAGCTTTCTTT
TRBV6-2/TRBV6-3	-	-	TRBJ1-5	CASMARENQPQHF	TGTGCCAGCATGGCCAGGGAGAATCAGCCCCAGCATTTC
TRBV30	-	-	TRBJ1-1	CAGGRMNTQAFF	TGTGCGGGTGGCAGGATGAACACTCAAGCTTTCTTT
TRBV4-1	-	TRBD2	TRBJ2-5	CASSLTGTSGGPEETQSF	TGCGCCAGCAGCCTTACCGGGACTAGTGGGGGTCCCGAGGAGACCCAGAGCTTC
TRBV11-2	-	-	TRBJ2-1	CASSCSRLTGEPYNEQFF	TGTGCCAGCAGCTGTTCTCGACTAACGGGAGAACCCTACAATGAGCAGTTCTTC
TRBV4-1	-	TRBD1	TRBJ1-6	CASSRPRDTGTDNSPLHF	TGCGCCAGCAGCCGTCCCAGAGATACCGGGACAGACAATTCACCCCTCCACTTT
TRBV29-1	-	-	TRBJ1-5	CGVSEIGDTDTQHF	TGCGGCGTCTCCGAAATTGGGGACACAGATACGCAGCATTTT
TRBV6-5	many	-	TRBJ2-3	CASMTAGLTDTQYF	TGTGCCAGCATGACAGCGGGCCTCACAGATACGCAGTATTTT
TRBV4-2	-	-	TRBJ1-1	CASSLGGPGTEAFF	TGTGCCAGCAGCCTAGGCGGGCCGGGGACTGAAGCTTTCTTC
TRBV6-6	-	TRBD2	TRBJ2-1	CASSYASGRGNEQLF	TGTGCCAGCAGTTACGCTAGCGGGAGAGGGAATGAGCAGTTATTC
TRBV20-1	-	-	TRBJ2-7	CSAREGGRFEQYF	TGCAGTGCTAGAGAGGGGGGGCGGTTCGAGCAGTACTTC
TRBV12-3/TRBV12-4	-	-	TRBJ2-1	CASSLGRSRGIYNEQFF	TGTGCCAGCAGTTTAGGGAGGAGCAGGGGTATTTACAATGAGCAGTTCTTC
TRBV6-6	-	-	TRBJ1-2	CASGTIEGYGYNF	TGTGCCAGCGGGACTATCGAGGGTTATGGTTACAACTTC
TRBV5-4	-	-	TRBJ1-1	CASSPDPETQNTEAFF	TGTGCCAGCAGCCCAGACCCGGAGACGCAGAACACTGAAGCTTTCTTT
TRBV7-9	-	TRBD2	TRBJ2-7	CASSPRPGRESGEQYF	TGTGCCAGCAGCCCTAGACCAGGGCGGGAGTCGGGGGAGCAGTACTTC
TRBV6-1	once	-	TRBJ2-5	CASSPPGLSNETQYF	TGTGCCAGCAGTCCTCCGGGGCTTAGCAATGAGACCCAGTACTTC
TRBV11-2	-	-	TRBJ1-1	CTSSLAGSPDTEAFF	TGTACCAGCAGCTTAGCAGGGTCCCCGGACACTGAAGCTTTCTTT
TRBV7-8	many	-	TRBJ2-5	CASSLLAYKETQYF	TGTGCCAGCAGCTTACTAGCGTACAAAGAGACCCAGTACTTC
TRBV14	many	-	TRBJ2-5	CASSQGQRETQYF	TGTGCCAGCAGCCAAGGACAGCGGGAGACCCAGTACTTC
TRBV29-1	-	-	TRBJ2-5	CSVTRTATQESQYF	TGCAGCGTCACCCGGACAGCTACGCAAGAGAGCCAGTACTTC
TRBV11-2	-	TRBD2	TRBJ2-1	CTSSLGIGLAMGDQFF	TGTACCAGTAGCTTGGGTATCGGACTAGCCATGGGTGATCAGTTCTTC
TRBV12-3/TRBV12-4	-	TRBD1	TRBJ2-1	CVSSLPGTGLRGAQFF	TGTGTCAGCAGTTTGCCCGGGACAGGGCTCCGGGGTGCGCAGTTCTTC
TRBV11-1	-	TRBD1	TRBJ2-7	CANSIETGNEQYF	TGTGCCAACAGCATAGAGACAGGGAACGAGCAGTACTTC
TRBV5-6	-	TRBD2	TRBJ2-7	CASSLGASGVSSYEQYF	TGTGCCAGCAGCTTGGGTGCTAGCGGGGTTTCCTCCTACGAGCAGTACTTC
TRBV12-3/TRBV12-4	-	-	TRBJ2-2	CTSSLRDTFTWELFF	TGTACCAGCAGTTTAAGGGACACTTTCACCTGGGAGCTGTTTTTT
TRBV28	-	-	TRBJ2-7	CASSHQGINHEQYF	TGTGCCAGCAGTCACCAGGGGATTAACCACGAGCAGTACTTC
TRBV4-2	-	-	TRBJ1-5	CASSHTQDINQPQHF	TGTGCCAGCAGCCATACACAGGATATCAATCAGCCCCAGCATTTT
TRBV6-5	-	TRBD1	TRBJ2-6	CASSMTTGTGAKVLTF	TGTGCCAGTAGCATGACGACAGGGACCGGGGCCAAGGTCCTGACTTTC
TRBV11-2	-	-	TRBJ2-1	CVTEQDQPSYNEQFF	TGTGTCACCGAGCAAGACCAGCCATCCTACAATGAGCAGTTTTTC
TRBV12-3/TRBV12-4	-	-	TRBJ2-3	CAGSLGGTDTQYF	TGCGCCGGCAGTTTGGGAGGCACAGATACGCAGTATTTT